This paragraph covers one T cell receptor beta chain sequence. Time point meaning: pretreatment peripheral blood. Trimming removed 7 bases at V and 9 bases at J, with 13 bases between. The germline V gene has CDR1 DFQATT and CDR2 SNEGSKA (reference sequence). This CDR3 region has 11 residues. These data come from a study of PD-L1 blockade in urothelial cancer. Overall study: At 3 weeks after treatment start (second dose) and again at 6 weeks, blood was analyzed. Median blood clonality was around 0.08, with 82,636 unique TCRs.

Clones were sequenced by immunoSEQ multiplex PCR, and TCRdb holds only the in-frame ones, with some missing. The sample has about 95,000 clones; around 91% are singletons. The specimen was PBMCs, collected around atezolizumab (anti-PD-L1) treatment. The TCR was taken from a man in his sixties with urothelial cancer. J is TRBJ1-5 and V is TRBV20-1; D remains ambiguous. CDR3 region: CSGGDPRPQHF. The CDR3 DNA reads TGCAGTGGAGGAGATCCACGGCCCCAGCATTTT.